This record covers a single T cell receptor (beta chain). One end of the junction does not line up with germline, which may come from a read error. Each participant's cohort was designated according to participant-reported clinical history. Two negative PCRs, clearance, or symptom resolution had been documented for recovered Cohort 3 donors. Per the study methods: The authors estimated nucleated cell counts from reference gene primer amplification. The table came from immunoSEQ multiplex PCR; TCRdb's copy has only in-frame clones and leaves some out. V and J calls plus clone size are reproduced from that table; the DNA served to infer D and trimming. The sample comprises 310,000 or so clones, 75% to 90% of which are singletons, and about 9.5% rests with the top ten. This record belongs to a study of blood T cell repertoires in COVID-19. As for the study in general: Samples taken during acute and convalescent COVID-19 were collected in the United States, Italy and Spain.

From germline, CDR1 is GTSNPN and CDR2 SVGIG (reference sequence). The CDR3 is 14 amino acids. This clonotype originated in a woman aged 40 to 50 who had recovered from COVID-19. The chain combines TRBV30 with TRBJ1-1; no clear D. Sequencing used PBMCs or T cells enriched from blood (not recorded which). CDR3: CAWSVGQVKTEAFF. The CDR3 nucleotides are TGTGCCTGGAGTGTTGGGCAGGTGAAAACTGAAGCTTTCTTT.